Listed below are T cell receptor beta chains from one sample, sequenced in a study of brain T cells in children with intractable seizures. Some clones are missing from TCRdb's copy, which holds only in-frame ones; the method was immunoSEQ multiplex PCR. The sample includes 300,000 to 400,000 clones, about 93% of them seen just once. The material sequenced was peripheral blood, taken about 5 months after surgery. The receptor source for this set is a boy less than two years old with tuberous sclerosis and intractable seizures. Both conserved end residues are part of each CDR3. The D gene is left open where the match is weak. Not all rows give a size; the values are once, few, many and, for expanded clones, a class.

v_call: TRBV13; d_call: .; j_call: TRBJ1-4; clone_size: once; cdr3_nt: TGTGCCAGCAGCCCTTGGGGAGGTGAAAAACTGTTTTTT; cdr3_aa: CASSPWGGEKLFF
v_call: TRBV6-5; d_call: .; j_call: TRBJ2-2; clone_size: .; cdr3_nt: TGTGCCAGCAGTTACTCTGGGCTGGGAGGGCTGTTTTTT; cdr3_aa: CASSYSGLGGLFF
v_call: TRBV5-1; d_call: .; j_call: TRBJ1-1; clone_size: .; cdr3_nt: TGCGCCAGCAGCTTGGGGCAGACCGAGAACACTGAAGCTTTCTTT; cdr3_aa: CASSLGQTENTEAFF
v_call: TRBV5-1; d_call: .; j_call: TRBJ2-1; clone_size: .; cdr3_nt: TGCGCCAGCGCTACAGGGATTGAGAATGAGCAGTTCTTC; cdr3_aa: CASATGIENEQFF
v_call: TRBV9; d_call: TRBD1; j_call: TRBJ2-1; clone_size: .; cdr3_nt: TGTGCCAGCAGCCGACCCAACGACAGGGCCTTCAATGAGCAGTTCTTC; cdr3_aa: CASSRPNDRAFNEQFF
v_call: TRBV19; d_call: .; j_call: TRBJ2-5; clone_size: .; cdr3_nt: TGTGCCAGTAGCCTCGGATCTGGGGGGGCAGGAGAGACCCAGTACTTC; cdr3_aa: CASSLGSGGAGETQYF
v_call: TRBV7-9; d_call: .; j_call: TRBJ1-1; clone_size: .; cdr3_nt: TGTGCCAGCAGCTCTCTAGTGGGGGGGTCGGACACTGAAGCTTTCTTT; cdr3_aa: CASSSLVGGSDTEAFF
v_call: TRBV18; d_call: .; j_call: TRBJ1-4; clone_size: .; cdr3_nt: TGTGCCAGCTCAGAAGGGTCAACTAATGAAAAACTGTTTTTT; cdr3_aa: CASSEGSTNEKLFF
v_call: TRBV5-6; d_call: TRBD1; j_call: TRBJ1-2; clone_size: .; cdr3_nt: TGTGCCAGCAGCCTACCGGGACAGGGTCACTATGGCTACACCTTC; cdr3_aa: CASSLPGQGHYGYTF
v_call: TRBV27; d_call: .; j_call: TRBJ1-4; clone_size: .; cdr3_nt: TGTGCCAGCAGTCTGCGACACGTTAATGAAAAACTGTTTTTT; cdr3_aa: CASSLRHVNEKLFF
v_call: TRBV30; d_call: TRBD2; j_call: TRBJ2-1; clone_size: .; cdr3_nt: TGTGCCTGGAGTGTACGACTAGCGGGCGACAATGAGCAGTTCTTC; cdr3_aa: CAWSVRLAGDNEQFF
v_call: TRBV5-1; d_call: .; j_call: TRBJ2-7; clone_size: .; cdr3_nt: TGCGCCAGCAGCTTGGACAGGGACGCCTACGAGCAGTACTTC; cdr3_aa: CASSLDRDAYEQYF
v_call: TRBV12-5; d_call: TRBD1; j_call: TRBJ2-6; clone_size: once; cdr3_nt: TGTGCTAGTGGTTTGGTACGGGGACAGGGACCTGGGGCCAACGTCCTGACTTTC; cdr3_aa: CASGLVRGQGPGANVLTF
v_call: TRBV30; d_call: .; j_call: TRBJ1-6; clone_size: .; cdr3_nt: TGTGCCTGGAGGCCTTATTTGGACAATTCACCCCTCCACTTT; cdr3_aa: CAWRPYLDNSPLHF